What follows are 5 T cell receptor beta chains derived from one specimen sequenced in a study of post-analysis software for immune sequencing data. Notes on the study in general: Controls showed lower frequencies than patients for several TRBV segments, and TRBV5-6, TRBV5-1 and TRBV20-1 were among these.

No antigen has been assigned to these receptors. Incorporated into the TCR beta cDNA libraries were unique molecular identifiers, which served to reduce PCR and sequencing biases. Via MiXCR, TCRdb re-called the PCR reads, giving one row per CDR3 protein. This table has 750,000 to 950,000 distinct CDR3 sequences, under 70% appearing once. Sequencing was carried out using blood. The receptors were gathered from a girl between 10 and 17 years old with multiple sclerosis.

The chain joins TRBV11-1 to TRBJ2-7; TRBD2 is a possible D gene (5 bases). This CDR3 region has 13 residues. Germline V gene lookup returns CDR1 SGHAT and CDR2 FQDESV (reference sequence). Between the trimmed V and J ends, which lost 8 bases and 6 bases, there was a span of 17 bases. CDR3 DNA: TGTGCCAGCGCTAAGGGAGATCCGGTCGAGCAGTACTTC. This codes for CASAKGDPVEQYF.

The genes are TRBV5-5 and TRBJ2-1; D is possibly TRBD2 (5 bases). CDR1 and CDR2 (germline): SGHKS, YYEKEE (reference sequence). Trimming shortened V by 6 bases and J by 7 bases, and 17 bases separated the two germline ends. The CDR3 consists of 14 residues. The CDR3 loop reads CASNDPTRFNEQFF. CDR3 DNA sequence: TGTGCCAGCAACGACCCCACTAGATTTAATGAGCAGTTCTTC.

Worth noting for this clonotype: A read error may produce the germline difference seen at one junction end. This chain connects TRBV27 to TRBJ2-1, with D perhaps being TRBD1 or TRBD2 (5 bases each). The germline V gene has CDR1 MNHEY and CDR2 SMNVEV (reference sequence). CDR3 size: 13 residues. In DNA form, the CDR3 reads TGTGTCAGCAGGGACCACTCCTACAATGAGCAGTTCTTC. It is translated as CVSRDHSYNEQFF.

The chain combines TRBV29-1 with TRBJ2-5; D is possibly TRBD1 (6 bases). Trimming shortened V by 0 bases and J by 2 bases, and 10 bases separated the two germline ends. This CDR3 has 14 residues. Looked up from germline, CDR1 is SQVTM and CDR2 is ANQGSEA. The CDR3 is CSVEEHRAQETQYF. CDR3 DNA sequence: TGCAGCGTTGAAGAACACAGGGCACAAGAGACCCAGTACTTC.

The chain carries TRBV12-3 or TRBV12-4 and TRBJ1-2; 7 positions match TRBD1. The CDR3 spans 14 residues. V gave up 4 bases and J gave up 7 bases; unmatched junction bases: 9. The CDR3 DNA reads as TGTGCCAGCAGTTCCGGGGCAGGGGGTTCTGGCTACACCTTC. Its protein product is CASSSGAGGSGYTF.